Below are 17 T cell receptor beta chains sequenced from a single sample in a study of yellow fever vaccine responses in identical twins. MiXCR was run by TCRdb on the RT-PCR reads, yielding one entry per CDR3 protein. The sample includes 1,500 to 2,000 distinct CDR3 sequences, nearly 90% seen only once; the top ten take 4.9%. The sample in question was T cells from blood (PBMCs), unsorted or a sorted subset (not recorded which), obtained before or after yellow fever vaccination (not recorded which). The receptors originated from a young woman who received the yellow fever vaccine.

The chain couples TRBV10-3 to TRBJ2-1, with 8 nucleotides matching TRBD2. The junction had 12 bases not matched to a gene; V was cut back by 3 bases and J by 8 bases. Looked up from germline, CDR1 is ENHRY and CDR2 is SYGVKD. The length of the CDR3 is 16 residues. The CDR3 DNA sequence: TGTGCCATCAGTGACGGGACTAGACTTGTCATGGATGAGCAGTTCTTC. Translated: CAISDGTRLVMDEQFF.

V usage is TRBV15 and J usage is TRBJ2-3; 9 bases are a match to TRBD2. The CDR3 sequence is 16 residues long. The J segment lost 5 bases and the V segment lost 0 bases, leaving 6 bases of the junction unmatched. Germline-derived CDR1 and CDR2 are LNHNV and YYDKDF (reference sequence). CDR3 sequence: CATSRDIAGGGDTQYF. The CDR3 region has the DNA TGTGCCACCAGCAGAGATATCGCGGGGGGGGGAGATACGCAGTATTTT.

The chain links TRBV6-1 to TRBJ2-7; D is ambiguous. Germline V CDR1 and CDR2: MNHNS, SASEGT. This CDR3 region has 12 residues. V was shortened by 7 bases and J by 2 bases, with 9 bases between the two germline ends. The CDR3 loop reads CASTGSTYEQYF. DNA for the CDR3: TGTGCCAGCACCGGATCCACCTACGAGCAGTACTTC.

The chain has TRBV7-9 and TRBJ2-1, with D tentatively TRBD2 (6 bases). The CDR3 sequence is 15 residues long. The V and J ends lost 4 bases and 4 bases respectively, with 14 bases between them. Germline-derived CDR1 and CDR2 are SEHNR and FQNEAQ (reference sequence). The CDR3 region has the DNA TGTGCCAGCAGCTACGTCGGGGGACCTTACAATGAGCAGTTCTTC. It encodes CASSYVGGPYNEQFF.

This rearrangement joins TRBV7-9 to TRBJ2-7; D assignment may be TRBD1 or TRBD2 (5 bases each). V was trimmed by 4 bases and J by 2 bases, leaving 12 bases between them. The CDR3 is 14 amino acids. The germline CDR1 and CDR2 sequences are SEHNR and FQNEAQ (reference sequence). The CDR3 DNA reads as TGTGCCAGCAGCTCTAAAGGGACGGCCTACGAGCAGTACTTC. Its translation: CASSSKGTAYEQYF.

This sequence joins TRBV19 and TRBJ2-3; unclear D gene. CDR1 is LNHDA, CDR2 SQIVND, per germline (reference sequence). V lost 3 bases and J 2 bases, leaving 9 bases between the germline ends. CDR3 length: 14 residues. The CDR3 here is CASSMKRDTDTQYF. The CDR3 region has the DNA TGTGCCAGTAGTATGAAGCGAGACACAGATACGCAGTATTTT.

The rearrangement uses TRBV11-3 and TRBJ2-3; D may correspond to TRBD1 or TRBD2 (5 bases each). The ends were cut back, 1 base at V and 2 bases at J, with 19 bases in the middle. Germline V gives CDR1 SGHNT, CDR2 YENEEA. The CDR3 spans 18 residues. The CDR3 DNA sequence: TGTGCCAGCAGCTTAGGGTTATTTGGGACCAACCACACAGATACGCAGTATTTT. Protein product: CASSLGLFGTNHTDTQYF.

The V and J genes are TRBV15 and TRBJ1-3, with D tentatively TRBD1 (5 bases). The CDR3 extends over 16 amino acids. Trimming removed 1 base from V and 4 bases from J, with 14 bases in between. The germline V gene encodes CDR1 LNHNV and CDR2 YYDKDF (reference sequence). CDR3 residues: CATSRATGAKGNTIYF. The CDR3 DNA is TGTGCCACCAGCAGAGCTACCGGGGCCAAAGGAAACACCATATATTTT.

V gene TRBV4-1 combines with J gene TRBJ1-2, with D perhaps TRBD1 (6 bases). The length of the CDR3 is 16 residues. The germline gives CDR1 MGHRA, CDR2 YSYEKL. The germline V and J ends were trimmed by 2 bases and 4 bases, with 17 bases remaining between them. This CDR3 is CASSQTPGVGGYGYTF. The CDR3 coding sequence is TGCGCCAGCAGCCAAACCCCAGGGGTTGGTGGCTATGGCTACACCTTC.

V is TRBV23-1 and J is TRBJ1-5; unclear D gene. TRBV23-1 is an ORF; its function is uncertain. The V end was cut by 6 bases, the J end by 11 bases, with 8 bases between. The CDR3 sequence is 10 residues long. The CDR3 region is CASRLRAQHF. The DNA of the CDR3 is TGCGCCAGCAGATTGAGGGCCCAGCATTTT.

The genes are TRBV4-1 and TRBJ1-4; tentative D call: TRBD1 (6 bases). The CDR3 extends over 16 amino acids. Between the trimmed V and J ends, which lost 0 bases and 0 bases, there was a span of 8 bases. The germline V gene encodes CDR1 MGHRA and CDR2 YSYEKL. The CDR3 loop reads CASSQEQGATNEKLFF. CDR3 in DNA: TGCGCCAGCAGCCAAGAACAGGGCGCAACTAATGAAAAACTGTTTTTT.

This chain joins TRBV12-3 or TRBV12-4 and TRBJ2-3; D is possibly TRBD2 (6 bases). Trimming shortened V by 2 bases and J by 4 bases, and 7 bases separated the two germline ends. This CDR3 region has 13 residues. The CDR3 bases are TGTGCCAGCAGTTTATCGGGGGCAGATACGCAGTATTTT. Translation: CASSLSGADTQYF.

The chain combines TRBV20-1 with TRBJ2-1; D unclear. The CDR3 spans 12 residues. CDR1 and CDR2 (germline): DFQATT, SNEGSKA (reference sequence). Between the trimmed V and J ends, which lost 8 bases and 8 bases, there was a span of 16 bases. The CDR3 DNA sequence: TGCAGTCCCCTCTTGGATGGGCATGAGCAGTTCTTC. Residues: CSPLLDGHEQFF.

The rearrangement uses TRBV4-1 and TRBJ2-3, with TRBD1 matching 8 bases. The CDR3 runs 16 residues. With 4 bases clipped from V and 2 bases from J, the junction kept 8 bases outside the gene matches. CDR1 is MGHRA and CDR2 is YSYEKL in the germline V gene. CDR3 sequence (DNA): TGCGCCAGCAGCCTCCGGGGACAGGCTAACACAGATACGCAGTATTTT. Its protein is CASSLRGQANTDTQYF.

Written as DNA, the CDR3 is TGCGCCTCCAACGAGACAGGGGCGGAGAGCAATCAGCCCCAGCATTTT. Its protein product is CASNETGAESNQPQHF. The gene calls are TRBV23-1 and TRBJ1-5, with 8 bases matching TRBD1. TRBV23-1 is classed as an ORF, of uncertain function. Losses at the gene ends were 11 bases for V and 1 base for J; bases not matched to a gene: 13. This CDR3 comprises 16 residues.

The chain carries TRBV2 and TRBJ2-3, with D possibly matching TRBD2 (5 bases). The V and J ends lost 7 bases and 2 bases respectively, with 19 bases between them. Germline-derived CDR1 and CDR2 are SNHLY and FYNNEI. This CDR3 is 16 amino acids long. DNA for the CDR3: TGTGCCAGCAATGCATACGTGGAGCGGATCACAGATACGCAGTATTTT. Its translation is CASNAYVERITDTQYF.

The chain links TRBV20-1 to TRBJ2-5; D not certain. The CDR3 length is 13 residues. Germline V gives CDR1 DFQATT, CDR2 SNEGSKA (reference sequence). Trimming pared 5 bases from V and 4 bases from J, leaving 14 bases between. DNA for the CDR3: TGCAGTGCTCCTTTCGTGGGCGGAGAGACCCAGTACTTC. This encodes CSAPFVGGETQYF.